The clone carrying this TCR beta chain was observed many times. Its target is not known. This record belongs to a study of T-cell memory formation after mild COVID-19. This CDR3 contains 14 residues. J lost 7 bases, V lost 9 bases, and 10 bases had no gene match. Employing constant-segment primers, 5'RACE generated TCR alpha and TCR beta cDNA libraries bearing sample barcodes and UMIs. TCRdb passed the 5' RACE reads through MiXCR, listing each CDR3 protein once. The sample has hundreds of thousands of distinct CDR3 sequences, about 16% seen once. Study-wide findings and caveats: Clones that got smaller from day 15 to 85 had even CD4/CD8, while clones growing later tipped toward CD4+. Unconfirmed was the SARS-CoV-2 specificity of second-wave clones that peaked on day 37. Cross-reactive memory appears to have joined, as suggested by some responding clones showing up in pre-infection memory.

This chain joins TRBV12-3 or TRBV12-4 and TRBJ2-3; 10 positions match TRBD1. Sequenced: PBMCs or a T cell subset sorted from them (not recorded which). This clonotype originated in a man between 18 and 29 years old who had mild COVID-19 (a few samples of this study predate the infection). Cell type and time point are not known. The CDR3 nucleotides are TGTGCCAGTTCCGTGGGACAGGGGCTGAATACGCAGTATTTT. Its protein product is CASSVGQGLNTQYF.